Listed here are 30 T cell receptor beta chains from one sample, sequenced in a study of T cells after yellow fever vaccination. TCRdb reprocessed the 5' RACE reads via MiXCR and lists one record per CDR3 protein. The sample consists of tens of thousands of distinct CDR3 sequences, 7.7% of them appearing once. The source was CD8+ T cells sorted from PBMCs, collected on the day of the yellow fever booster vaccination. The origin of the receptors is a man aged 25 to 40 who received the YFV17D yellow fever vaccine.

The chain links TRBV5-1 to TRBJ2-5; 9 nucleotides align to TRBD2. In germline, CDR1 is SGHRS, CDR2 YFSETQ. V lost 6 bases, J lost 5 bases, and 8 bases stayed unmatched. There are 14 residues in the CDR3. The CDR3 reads CASNRVAGGETQYF. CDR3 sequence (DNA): TGCGCCAGCAATCGTGTCGCGGGAGGGGAGACCCAGTACTTC. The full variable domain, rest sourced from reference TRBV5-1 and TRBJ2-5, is KAGVTQTPRYLIKTRGQQVTLSCSPISGHRSVSWYQQTPGQGLQFLFEYFSETQRNKGNFPGRFSGRQFSNSRSEMNVSTLELGDSALYLCASNRVAGGETQYFGPGTRLLVL.

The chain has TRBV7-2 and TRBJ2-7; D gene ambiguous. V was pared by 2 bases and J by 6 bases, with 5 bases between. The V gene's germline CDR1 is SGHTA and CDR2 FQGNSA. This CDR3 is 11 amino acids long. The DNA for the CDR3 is TGTGCCAGCAGCTTACCCGGCGAGCAGTACTTC. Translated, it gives CASSLPGEQYF.

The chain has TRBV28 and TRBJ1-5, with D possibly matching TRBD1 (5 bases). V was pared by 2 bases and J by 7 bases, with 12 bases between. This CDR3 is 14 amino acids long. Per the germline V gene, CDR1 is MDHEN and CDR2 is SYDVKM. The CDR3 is CASSLRQGFQPQHF. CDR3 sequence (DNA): TGTGCCAGCAGTTTACGGCAGGGTTTCCAGCCCCAGCATTTT.

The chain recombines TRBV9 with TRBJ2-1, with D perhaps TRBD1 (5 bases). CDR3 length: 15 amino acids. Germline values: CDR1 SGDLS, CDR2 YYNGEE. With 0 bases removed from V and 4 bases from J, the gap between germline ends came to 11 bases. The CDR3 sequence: CASSVVSRTYNEQFF. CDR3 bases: TGTGCCAGCAGCGTAGTGAGCAGGACATACAATGAGCAGTTCTTC.

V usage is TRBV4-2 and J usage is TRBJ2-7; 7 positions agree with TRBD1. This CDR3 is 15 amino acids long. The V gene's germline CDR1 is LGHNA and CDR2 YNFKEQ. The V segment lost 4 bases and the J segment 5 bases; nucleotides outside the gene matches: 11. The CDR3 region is CASSPRDSVSNEQYF. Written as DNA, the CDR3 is TGTGCCAGCAGCCCCCGGGACAGCGTGTCCAACGAGCAGTACTTC.

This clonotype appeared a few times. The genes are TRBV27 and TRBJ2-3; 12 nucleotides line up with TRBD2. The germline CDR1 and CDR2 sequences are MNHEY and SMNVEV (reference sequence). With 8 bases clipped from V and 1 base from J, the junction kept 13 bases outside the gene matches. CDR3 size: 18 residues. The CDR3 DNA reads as TGTGCCAGCGGGCAATGGACTAGCGGGGTTGGAGGCACAGATACGCAGTATTTT. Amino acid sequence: CASGQWTSGVGGTDTQYF.

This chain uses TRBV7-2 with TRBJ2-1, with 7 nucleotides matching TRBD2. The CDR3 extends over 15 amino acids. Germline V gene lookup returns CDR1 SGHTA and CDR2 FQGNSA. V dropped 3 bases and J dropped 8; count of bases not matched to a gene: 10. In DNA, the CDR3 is TGTGCCAGCAGCTTTTCCCTGCGGGAGATCGATGAGCAGTTCTTC. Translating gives CASSFSLREIDEQFF. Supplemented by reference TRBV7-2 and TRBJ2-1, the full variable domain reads GAGVSQSPSNKVTEKGKDVELRCDPISGHTALYWYRQSLGQGLEFLIYFQGNSAPDKSGLPSDRFSAERTGGSVSTLTIQRTQQEDSAVYLCASSFSLREIDEQFFGPGTRLTVL.

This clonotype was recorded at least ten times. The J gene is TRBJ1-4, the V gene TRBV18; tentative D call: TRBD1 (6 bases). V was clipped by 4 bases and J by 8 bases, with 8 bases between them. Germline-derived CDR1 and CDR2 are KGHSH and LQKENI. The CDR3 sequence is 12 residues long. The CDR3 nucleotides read TGTGCCAGCTCACTAGACAGGGAAAAACTGTTTTTT. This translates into CASSLDREKLFF.

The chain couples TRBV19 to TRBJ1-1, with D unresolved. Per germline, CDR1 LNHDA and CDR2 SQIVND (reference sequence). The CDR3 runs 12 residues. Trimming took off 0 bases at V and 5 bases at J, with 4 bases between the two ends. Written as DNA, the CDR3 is TGTGCCAGTAGTATAGATGGAACTGAAGCTTTCTTT. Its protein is CASSIDGTEAFF.

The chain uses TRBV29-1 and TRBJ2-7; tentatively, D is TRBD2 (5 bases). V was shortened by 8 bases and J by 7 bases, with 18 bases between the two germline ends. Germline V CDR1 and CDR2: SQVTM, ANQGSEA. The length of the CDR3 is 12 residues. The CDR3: CSTDSYSGEQYF. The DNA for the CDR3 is TGCAGCACTGACTCCTACTCGGGAGAGCAGTACTTC.

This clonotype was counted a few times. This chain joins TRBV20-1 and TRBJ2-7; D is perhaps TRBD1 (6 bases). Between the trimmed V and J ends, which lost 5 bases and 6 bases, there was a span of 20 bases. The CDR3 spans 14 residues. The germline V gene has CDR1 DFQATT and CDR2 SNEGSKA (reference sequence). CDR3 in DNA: TGCAGTGCTCGACTGGACAGCTCCTGGGGCGAGCAGTACTTC. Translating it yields CSARLDSSWGEQYF.

CDR3 region: CASSLGTGYYEQYF. The CDR3 DNA is TGCGCCAGCAGCTTGGGGACAGGGTACTACGAGCAGTACTTC. V and J are TRBV5-1 and TRBJ2-7; 8 positions agree with TRBD1. CDR3 length: 14 residues. V dropped 0 bases and J dropped 3; count of bases not matched to a gene: 2. CDR1 is SGHRS, CDR2 YFSETQ, per germline.

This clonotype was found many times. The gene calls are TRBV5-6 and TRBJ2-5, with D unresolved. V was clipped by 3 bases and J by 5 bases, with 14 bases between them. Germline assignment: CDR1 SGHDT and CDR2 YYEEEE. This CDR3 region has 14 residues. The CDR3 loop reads CASSSWANDETQYF. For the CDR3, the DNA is TGTGCCAGCAGCTCCTGGGCTAATGACGAGACCCAGTACTTC.

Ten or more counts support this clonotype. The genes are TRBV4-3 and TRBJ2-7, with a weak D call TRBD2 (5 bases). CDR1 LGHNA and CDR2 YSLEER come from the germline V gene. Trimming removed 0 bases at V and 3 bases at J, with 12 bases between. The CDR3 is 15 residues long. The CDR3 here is CASSQDTGILYEQYF. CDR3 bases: TGCGCCAGCAGCCAAGACACGGGGATACTCTACGAGCAGTACTTC.

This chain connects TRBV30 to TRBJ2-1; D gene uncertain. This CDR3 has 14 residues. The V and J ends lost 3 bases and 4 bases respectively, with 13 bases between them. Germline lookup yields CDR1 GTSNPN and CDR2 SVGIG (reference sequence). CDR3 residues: CAWSLDPGYNEQFF. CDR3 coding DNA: TGTGCCTGGAGCCTAGACCCCGGGTACAATGAGCAGTTCTTC.

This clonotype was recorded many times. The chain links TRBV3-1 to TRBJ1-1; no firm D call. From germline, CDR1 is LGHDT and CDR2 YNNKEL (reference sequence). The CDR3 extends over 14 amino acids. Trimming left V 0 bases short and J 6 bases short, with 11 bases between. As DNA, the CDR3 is TGTGCCAGCAGCCAAGATAGTGGGTTCCCTGAAGCTTTCTTT. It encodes CASSQDSGFPEAFF. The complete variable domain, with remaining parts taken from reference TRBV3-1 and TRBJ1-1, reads DTAVSQTPKYLVTQMGNDKSIKCEQNLGHDTMYWYKQDSKKFLKIMFSYNNKELIINETVPNRFSPKSPDKAHLNLHINSLELGDSAVYFCASSQDSGFPEAFFGQGTRLTVV.

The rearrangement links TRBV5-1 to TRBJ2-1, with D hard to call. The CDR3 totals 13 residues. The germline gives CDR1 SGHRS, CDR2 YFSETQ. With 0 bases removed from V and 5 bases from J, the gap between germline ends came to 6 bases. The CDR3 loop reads CASSLDQNNEQFF. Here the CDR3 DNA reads TGCGCCAGCAGCTTGGACCAGAACAATGAGCAGTTCTTC.

This CDR3 reads CASSAIGGDSAQPLQETQYF. CDR3 DNA: TGTGCCAGCAGCGCAATAGGGGGGGACAGTGCCCAACCGCTACAAGAGACCCAGTACTTC. The gene calls are TRBV11-2 and TRBJ2-5, with D perhaps TRBD1 or TRBD2 (7 bases each). Germline CDR1 SGHAT, CDR2 FQNNGV. The CDR3 runs 20 residues. V lost 5 bases, J lost 2 bases, and 30 bases lay in between.

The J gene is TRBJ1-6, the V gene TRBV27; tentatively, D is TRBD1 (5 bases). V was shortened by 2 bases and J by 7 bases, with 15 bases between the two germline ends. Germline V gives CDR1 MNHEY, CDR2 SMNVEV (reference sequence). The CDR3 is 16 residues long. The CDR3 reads CASSLAGQPLNSPLHF. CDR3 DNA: TGTGCCAGCAGTTTAGCAGGACAACCGTTAAATTCACCCCTCCACTTT.

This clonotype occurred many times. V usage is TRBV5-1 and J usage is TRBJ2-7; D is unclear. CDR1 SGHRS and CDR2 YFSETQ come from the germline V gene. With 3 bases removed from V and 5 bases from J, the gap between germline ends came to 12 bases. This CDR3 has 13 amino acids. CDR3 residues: CASSSTKIDEQYF. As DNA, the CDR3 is TGCGCCAGCAGCTCAACAAAAATTGACGAGCAGTACTTC.

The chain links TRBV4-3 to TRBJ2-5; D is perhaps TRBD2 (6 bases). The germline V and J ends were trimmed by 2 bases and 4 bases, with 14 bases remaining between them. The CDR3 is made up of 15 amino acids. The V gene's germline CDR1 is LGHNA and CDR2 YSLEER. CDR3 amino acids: CASSQTRWRGETQYF. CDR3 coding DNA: TGCGCCAGCAGCCAAACGCGCTGGAGGGGAGAGACCCAGTACTTC.

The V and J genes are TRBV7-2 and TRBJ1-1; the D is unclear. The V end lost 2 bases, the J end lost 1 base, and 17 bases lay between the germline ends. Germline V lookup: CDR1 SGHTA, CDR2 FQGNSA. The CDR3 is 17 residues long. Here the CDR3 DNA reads TGTGCCAGCAGCTTACCGGTCTACCCAATTCCGAACACTGAAGCTTTCTTT. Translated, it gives CASSLPVYPIPNTEAFF.

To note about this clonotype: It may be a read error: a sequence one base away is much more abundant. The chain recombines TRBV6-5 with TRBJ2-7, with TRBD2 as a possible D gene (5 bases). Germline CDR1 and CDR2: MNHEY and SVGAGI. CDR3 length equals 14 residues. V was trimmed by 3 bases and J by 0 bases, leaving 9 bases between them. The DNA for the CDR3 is TGTGCCAGCAGTTATTCACGGGGCTCCTACGAGCAGTACTTC. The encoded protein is CASSYSRGSYEQYF.

This chain's CDR3 is CASSQAFWASGSTQETQYF. DNA for the CDR3: TGCGCCAGCAGCCAAGCATTCTGGGCTAGCGGGAGCACGCAAGAGACCCAGTACTTC. The rearrangement uses TRBV4-3 and TRBJ2-5, with 10 bases aligning to TRBD2. Germline values: CDR1 LGHNA, CDR2 YSLEER. J was trimmed by 2 bases and V by 1 base; bases with no gene match: 13. The CDR3 has 19 residues.

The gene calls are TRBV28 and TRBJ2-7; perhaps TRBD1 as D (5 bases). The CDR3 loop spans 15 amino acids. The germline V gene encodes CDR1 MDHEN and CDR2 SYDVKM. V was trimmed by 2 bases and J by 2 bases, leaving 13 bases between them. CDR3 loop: CASSLRGQQAYEQYF. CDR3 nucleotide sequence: TGTGCCAGCAGTTTAAGAGGACAACAAGCCTACGAGCAGTACTTC.

CDR3 bases: TGTGCCTGGAGTGCGTGGGAGGAGACCCAGTACTTC. Its translation is CAWSAWEETQYF. The chain carries TRBV30 and TRBJ2-5, with D possibly TRBD2 on 5 matching bases. The CDR3 is made up of 12 amino acids. The germline V and J ends were trimmed by 1 base and 5 bases, with 8 bases remaining between them. CDR1 and CDR2 (germline): GTSNPN, SVGIG (reference sequence).

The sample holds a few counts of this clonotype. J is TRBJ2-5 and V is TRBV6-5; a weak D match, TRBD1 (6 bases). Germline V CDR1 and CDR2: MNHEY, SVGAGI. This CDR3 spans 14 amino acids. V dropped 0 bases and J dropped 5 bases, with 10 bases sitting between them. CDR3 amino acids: CASSYSLRGETQYF. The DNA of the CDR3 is TGTGCCAGCAGTTACTCGTTGAGGGGGGAGACCCAGTACTTC.

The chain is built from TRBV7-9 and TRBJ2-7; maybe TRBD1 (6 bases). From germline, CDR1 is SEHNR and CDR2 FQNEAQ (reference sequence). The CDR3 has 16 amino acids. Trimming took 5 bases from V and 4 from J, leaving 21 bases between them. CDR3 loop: CASSHTSGTLFYEQYF. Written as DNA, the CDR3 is TGTGCCAGCAGCCACACTTCCGGGACACTCTTTTACGAGCAGTACTTC.

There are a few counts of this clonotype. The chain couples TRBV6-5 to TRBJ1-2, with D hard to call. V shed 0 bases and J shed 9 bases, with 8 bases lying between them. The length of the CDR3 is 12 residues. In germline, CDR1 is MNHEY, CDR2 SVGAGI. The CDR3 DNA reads TGTGCCAGCAGTTACTCGGGGAAGAGCTACACCTTC. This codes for CASSYSGKSYTF.

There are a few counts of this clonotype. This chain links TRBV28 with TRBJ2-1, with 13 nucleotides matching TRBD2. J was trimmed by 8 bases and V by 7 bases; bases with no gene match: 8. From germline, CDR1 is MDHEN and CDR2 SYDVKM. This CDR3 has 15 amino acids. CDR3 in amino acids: CASIGLAGAYDEQFF. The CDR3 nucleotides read TGTGCCAGCATCGGACTAGCGGGGGCCTATGATGAGCAGTTCTTC.